Listed below are T cell receptor beta chains from one sample, sequenced in a study of response to subunit inactivated influenza vaccine. TCRdb re-called the RT-PCR reads with MiXCR, one entry per CDR3 protein. In the table there are 650,000 to 800,000 distinct CDR3 sequences, about 14% of which are singletons. Sequencing was performed on PBMCs from blood, taken around 14 days before vaccination. Receptors originate from a man aged 45-60 years who received an inactivated influenza vaccine. The CDR3 runs from the conserved cysteine through the conserved F or W. D genes are given only for firm matches. The size of a clone is reported for some rows only, either as once, few or many, or as a class for expanded clones.

V,D,J,size,CDR3,DNA
TRBV20-1,TRBD2,TRBJ2-3,many,CSARRTPTSGGAADTQYF,TGCAGTGCTAGACGAACCCCCACTAGCGGGGGGGCCGCAGATACGCAGTATTTT
TRBV5-1,-,TRBJ2-1,-,CASSPGTKGGEQFF,TGCGCCAGCAGCCCTGGGACGAAAGGGGGTGAGCAGTTCTTC
TRBV28,TRBD2,TRBJ2-2,many,CASSQASGVTGELFF,TGTGCCAGCAGCCAGGCTAGCGGGGTCACCGGGGAGCTGTTTTTT
TRBV5-5,-,TRBJ2-2,-,CASTPRRAGQAGELFF,TGTGCCAGCACCCCCCGTCGGGCAGGGCAGGCCGGGGAGCTGTTTTTT
TRBV28,TRBD1,TRBJ1-4,few,CASSLTGAATTNEKLFF,TGTGCCAGCAGTCTAACAGGGGCCGCCACAACTAATGAAAAACTGTTTTTT
TRBV12-3/TRBV12-4,-,TRBJ2-1,-,CASCWTNPLNEQFF,TGTGCCAGCTGCTGGACTAACCCCCTCAATGAGCAGTTCTTC
TRBV3-1,TRBD2,TRBJ2-7,-,CASSRTSGNEQYF,TGTGCCAGCAGCCGGACTAGCGGGAACGAGCAGTACTTC
TRBV6-2/TRBV6-3,TRBD2,TRBJ2-2,-,CASSPPSGGATGELFF,TGTGCCAGCAGTCCTCCTAGCGGGGGGGCCACCGGGGAGCTGTTTTTT
TRBV11-2,TRBD1,TRBJ2-1,few,CASSPREPGQVYNEQFF,TGTGCCAGCAGCCCTCGGGAGCCGGGACAGGTGTACAATGAGCAGTTCTTC
TRBV15,-,TRBJ2-1,-,CATSRDNRAPLGTYEQFF,TGTGCCACCAGCAGAGATAATAGGGCTCCCCTCGGGACATATGAGCAGTTCTTC
TRBV29-1,-,TRBJ2-7,many,CSVEPLEQDYEQYF,TGCAGCGTTGAACCCCTGGAGCAGGACTACGAGCAGTACTTC
TRBV12-3/TRBV12-4,-,TRBJ2-2,-,CASSDSLTGELFF,TGTGCCAGCAGTGACAGCCTCACCGGGGAGCTGTTTTTT
TRBV28,TRBD1,TRBJ2-4,many,CASSSGQGLAKNIQYF,TGTGCCAGCAGTTCCGGACAGGGACTGGCCAAAAACATTCAGTACTTC
TRBV11-2,TRBD2,TRBJ2-1,-,CASSLAATSGSYNEQFF,TGTGCCAGCAGCTTAGCCGCGACTAGCGGGAGCTACAATGAGCAGTTCTTC
TRBV7-2,TRBD2,TRBJ2-7,-,CASSLGGGGLSYEQYF,TGTGCCAGCAGCTTAGGTGGCGGGGGGCTCTCCTACGAGCAGTACTTC
TRBV5-1,TRBD1,TRBJ2-7,-,CASSLAPGQGNYEQYF,TGCGCCAGCAGCTTGGCTCCGGGACAGGGGAACTACGAGCAGTACTTC
TRBV5-1,TRBD1,TRBJ2-5,few,CASSETGGPRETQYF,TGCGCCAGCAGCGAAACAGGGGGCCCTCGAGAGACCCAGTACTTC
TRBV5-1,TRBD2,TRBJ2-4,-,CASSPLAGGAGDKNIQYF,TGCGCCAGCAGCCCACTAGCGGGGGGCGCCGGGGACAAAAACATTCAGTACTTC
TRBV7-8,TRBD1,TRBJ2-4,few,CASSVERQGSKNIQYF,TGTGCCAGCAGCGTAGAACGACAGGGAAGCAAAAACATTCAGTACTTC
TRBV9,TRBD1,TRBJ1-1,few,CASSASGTGKAFF,TGTGCCAGCAGCGCTTCCGGGACAGGGAAAGCTTTCTTT
TRBV6-1,TRBD2,TRBJ2-7,-,CASTDLAGYEQYF,TGTGCCAGCACCGACCTAGCGGGATACGAGCAGTACTTC
TRBV18,-,TRBJ2-2,-,CASSPRHRPNTGELFF,TGTGCCAGCTCACCGAGACATAGACCTAACACCGGGGAGCTGTTTTTT
TRBV28,TRBD1,TRBJ2-7,-,CAISWRTGDYEQYF,TGTGCCATCTCATGGCGGACAGGGGACTACGAGCAGTACTTC
TRBV27,-,TRBJ2-7,-,CASSLQGHEQYF,TGTGCCAGCAGTCTACAGGGTCACGAGCAGTACTTC
TRBV14,-,TRBJ2-7,few,CADMSELHYYEQYF,TGTGCCGATATGTCAGAACTACACTACTACGAGCAGTACTTC
TRBV25-1,-,TRBJ2-7,many,CASSRGSLYEQYF,TGTGCCAGCAGCAGGGGCTCCTTGTACGAGCAGTACTTC
TRBV14,-,TRBJ2-7,few,CASSQWPVGVLNEQYF,TGTGCCAGCAGCCAATGGCCCGTTGGGGTTCTCAACGAGCAGTACTTC
TRBV5-1,TRBD1,TRBJ2-7,few,CASSGQGNEQYF,TGCGCCAGCAGCGGACAGGGAAACGAGCAGTACTTC
TRBV5-1,-,TRBJ2-7,-,CASSQSATGGEQYF,TGCGCCAGCAGTCAAAGCGCCACGGGTGGGGAGCAGTACTTC
TRBV6-2/TRBV6-3,-,TRBJ2-6,-,CASSTFLSGANVLTF,TGTGCCAGCAGTACCTTTCTGTCTGGGGCCAACGTCCTGACTTTC
TRBV7-2,-,TRBJ2-5,-,CASSFRAGLHPGETQYF,TGTGCCAGCAGCTTCAGGGCAGGGTTGCACCCCGGGGAGACCCAGTACTTC
TRBV28,-,TRBJ1-1,-,CASSRGGLVNTEAFF,TGTGCCAGCAGTCGGGGGGGACTAGTGAACACTGAAGCTTTCTTT
TRBV13,-,TRBJ2-2,-,CASRPSPGLVDTGELFF,TGTGCCAGCAGACCAAGCCCCGGGTTGGTGGACACCGGGGAGCTGTTTTTT
TRBV7-8,TRBD1,TRBJ2-1,many,CASSRGGDNEQFF,TGTGCCAGCAGCCGAGGGGGCGACAATGAGCAGTTCTTC
TRBV28,-,TRBJ2-3,-,CASKSGLTDTQYF,TGTGCCAGCAAGTCAGGGTTAACTGATACGCAGTATTTT
TRBV28,TRBD2,TRBJ2-1,few,CASSSSGTSGPAHEQFF,TGTGCCAGCAGCTCCTCCGGGACTAGCGGACCTGCCCATGAGCAGTTCTTC
TRBV2,-,TRBJ2-7,few,CASSDPRARLAYEQYF,TGTGCCAGCAGTGATCCCCGGGCAAGACTAGCCTACGAGCAGTACTTC
TRBV3-1,TRBD1,TRBJ1-6,-,CASSHPRGRRYSPLHF,TGTGCCAGCAGCCACCCCAGGGGGCGCCGGTATTCACCCCTCCACTTT
TRBV5-6,TRBD1,TRBJ1-4,-,CASSLQGASEKLFF,TGTGCCAGCAGCTTGCAGGGGGCGAGCGAAAAACTGTTTTTT
TRBV4-3,-,TRBJ1-2,few,CASSQDAGVGGYTF,TGCGCCAGCAGCCAAGATGCGGGGGTTGGAGGCTACACCTTC
TRBV11-2,-,TRBJ2-5,few,CASSGGRQTQYF,TGTGCCAGCAGCGGCGGACGGCAGACCCAGTACTTC
TRBV6-5,-,TRBJ2-2,many,CASSWLASGELFF,TGTGCCAGCAGTTGGCTAGCCTCCGGGGAGCTGTTTTTT
TRBV6-5,-,TRBJ2-3,few,CASSYSLGSTDTQYF,TGTGCCAGCAGTTACTCATTGGGTAGCACAGATACGCAGTATTTT
TRBV5-1,-,TRBJ1-1,many,CASSWDGQTTEAFF,TGCGCCAGCAGCTGGGACGGACAGACCACTGAAGCTTTCTTT
TRBV2,TRBD2,TRBJ2-1,many,CATKRTSGGENEQFF,TGTGCCACCAAGAGGACTAGCGGGGGGGAGAATGAGCAGTTCTTC
TRBV5-6,-,TRBJ1-5,few,CASSLRGNNQPQHF,TGTGCCAGCAGCTTACGGGGCAACAATCAGCCCCAGCATTTT
TRBV4-3,TRBD2,TRBJ2-1,-,CASSQDRGLALNEQFF,TGCGCCAGCAGCCAAGATCGGGGACTAGCACTCAATGAGCAGTTCTTC
TRBV20-1,-,TRBJ1-6,-,CSARDLRPGAQTGTSRYNSPLHF,TGCAGTGCTAGAGATTTGCGGCCGGGGGCCCAAACAGGGACATCTCGATATAATTCACCCCTCCACTTT
TRBV9,TRBD1,TRBJ1-2,-,CASSLATGVFSYGYTF,TGTGCCAGCAGCCTGGCGACAGGGGTTTTCTCCTATGGCTACACCTTC
TRBV7-2,-,TRBJ2-7,-,CASARGPREQYF,TGTGCCAGCGCCCGGGGTCCCCGGGAGCAGTACTTC
TRBV5-6,TRBD1,TRBJ1-2,few,CASSSTGTGAYTF,TGTGCCAGCAGCTCCACCGGGACAGGGGCCTACACCTTC
TRBV4-3,-,TRBJ2-7,-,CASSQGSGPTYEQYF,TGCGCCAGCAGCCAAGGATCGGGACCTACCTACGAGCAGTACTTC
TRBV11-1,-,TRBJ2-7,few,CASSLEVGPAAF,TGTGCCAGCAGCCTAGAAGTGGGACCAGCCGCCTTC
TRBV27,-,TRBJ1-1,-,CASSYSLREAFF,TGTGCCAGCAGTTATAGCCTAAGAGAAGCTTTCTTT
TRBV5-5,TRBD1,TRBJ2-7,few,CASSGRDRAYEQYF,TGTGCCAGCAGCGGCCGGGACAGGGCTTACGAGCAGTACTTC